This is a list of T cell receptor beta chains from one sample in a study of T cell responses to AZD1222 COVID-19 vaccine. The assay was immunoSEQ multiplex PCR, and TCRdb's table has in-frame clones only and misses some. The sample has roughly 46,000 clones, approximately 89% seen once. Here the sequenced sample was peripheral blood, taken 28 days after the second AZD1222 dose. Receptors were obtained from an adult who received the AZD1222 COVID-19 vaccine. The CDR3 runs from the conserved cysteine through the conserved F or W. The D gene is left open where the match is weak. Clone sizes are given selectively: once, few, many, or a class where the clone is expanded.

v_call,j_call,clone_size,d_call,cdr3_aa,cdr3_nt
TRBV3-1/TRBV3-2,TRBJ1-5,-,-,CASSPLKGMWNQPQHF,TGTGCCAGCAGCCCGCTTAAGGGCATGTGGAATCAGCCCCAGCATTTT
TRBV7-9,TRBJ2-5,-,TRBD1,CASSPEAALGQGETQYF,TGTGCCAGCAGCCCTGAGGCAGCTTTGGGACAGGGGGAGACCCAGTACTTC
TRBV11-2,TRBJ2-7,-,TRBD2,CASRAPGLAYEQYF,TGTGCCAGCAGGGCCCCGGGACTAGCGTACGAGCAGTACTTC
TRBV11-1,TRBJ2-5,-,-,CASSPDRETQYF,TGTGCCAGCAGCCCCGACAGGGAGACCCAGTACTTC
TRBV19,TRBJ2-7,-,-,CASSISAEGGYEQYF,TGTGCCAGTAGTATAAGTGCGGAGGGTGGCTACGAGCAGTACTTC
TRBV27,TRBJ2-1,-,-,CASTFTDKQFF,TGTGCCAGCACCTTTACGGATAAGCAGTTCTTC
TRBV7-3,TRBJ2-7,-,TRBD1,CASSPMTGGETGQYF,TGTGCCAGCAGCCCCATGACAGGGGGCGAAACGGGGCAGTACTTC
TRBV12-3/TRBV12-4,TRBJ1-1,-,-,CASSLVVGEKAFF,TGTGCCAGCAGTTTAGTGGTAGGGGAGAAAGCTTTCTTT
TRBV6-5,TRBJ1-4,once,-,CASINSGTSEKLFF,TGTGCCAGCATTAACTCCGGGACGTCTGAAAAACTGTTTTTT
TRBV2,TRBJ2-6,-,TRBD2,CATGGSSGANVLTF,TGTGCCACGGGGGGGAGCTCTGGGGCCAACGTCCTGACTTTC
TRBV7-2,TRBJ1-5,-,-,CASSLIPNSNQPQHF,TGTGCCAGCAGCCTGATACCGAATAGCAATCAGCCCCAGCATTTT
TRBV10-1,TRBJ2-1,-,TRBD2,CASSDLGAGGNEQFF,TGCGCCAGCAGTGACCTAGGGGCGGGGGGCAATGAGCAGTTCTTC
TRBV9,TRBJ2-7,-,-,CASSVESGVGYEQYF,TGTGCCAGCAGCGTAGAAAGCGGTGTAGGGTACGAGCAGTACTTC
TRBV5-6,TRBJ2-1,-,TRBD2,CASSDSTSGRVEQFF,TGTGCCAGCAGCGATTCGACTAGCGGGAGGGTTGAGCAGTTCTTC
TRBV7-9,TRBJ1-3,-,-,CASSSPPGRTNVGGNTIYF,TGTGCCAGCAGCTCCCCCCCGGGACGGACTAACGTGGGAGGAAACACCATATATTTT
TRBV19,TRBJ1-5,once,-,CASSMAGSGNQPQHF,TGTGCCAGTAGTATGGCAGGGTCGGGCAATCAGCCCCAGCATTTT
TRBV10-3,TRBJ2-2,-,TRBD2,CAISESPSGEPGELFF,TGTGCCATCAGTGAGTCTCCTAGCGGGGAACCCGGGGAGCTGTTTTTT
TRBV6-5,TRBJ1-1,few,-,CASSSAGEWTEAFF,TGTGCCAGCAGTTCTGCCGGGGAGTGGACTGAAGCTTTCTTT
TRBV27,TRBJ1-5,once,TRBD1,CASSATGGFSNQPQHF,TGTGCCAGCAGTGCGACAGGGGGGTTTAGCAATCAGCCCCAGCATTTT
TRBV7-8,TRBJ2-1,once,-,CASSQRNEQFF,TGTGCCAGCAGCCAGCGCAACGAGCAGTTCTTC
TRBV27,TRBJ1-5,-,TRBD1,CASRPSGTGNQPQHF,TGTGCCAGCAGACCATCCGGGACAGGAAATCAGCCCCAGCATTTT
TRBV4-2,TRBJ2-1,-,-,CASSQGSGRSSYNEQFF,TGTGCCAGCAGCCAGGGGAGTGGACGGAGCTCCTACAATGAGCAGTTCTTC
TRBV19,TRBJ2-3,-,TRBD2,CASSVTGTSGADTQYF,TGTGCCAGTAGTGTTACCGGGACTAGCGGGGCAGATACGCAGTATTTT
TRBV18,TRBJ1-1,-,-,CASSPTVNTEAFF,TGTGCCAGCTCACCCACGGTGAACACTGAAGCTTTCTTT
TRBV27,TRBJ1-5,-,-,CASSDHNQPQHF,TGTGCCAGCAGTGATCATAATCAGCCCCAGCATTTT
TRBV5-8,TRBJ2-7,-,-,CASSLVRLGNFYEQYF,TGTGCCAGCAGCTTGGTTCGACTAGGAAATTTCTACGAGCAGTACTTC
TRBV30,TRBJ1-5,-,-,CAWSVSHNQPQHF,TGTGCCTGGAGTGTCAGCCACAATCAGCCCCAGCATTTT
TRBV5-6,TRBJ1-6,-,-,CASSLGAKLAHF,TGTGCCAGCAGCTTGGGGGCCAAACTCGCCCACTTT
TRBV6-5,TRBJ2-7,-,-,CASSYQSGVPSYEQYF,TGTGCCAGCAGTTACCAGTCCGGAGTCCCCTCCTACGAGCAGTACTTC
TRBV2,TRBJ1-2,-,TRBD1,CASSPLQGDGYTF,TGTGCCAGCAGTCCATTACAGGGGGATGGCTACACCTTC
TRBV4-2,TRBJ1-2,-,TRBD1,CASSQGAGTGDYGYTF,TGTGCCAGCAGCCAAGGGGCCGGGACAGGGGACTATGGCTACACCTTC
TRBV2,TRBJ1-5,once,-,CASNPQGNNQPQHF,TGTGCCAGCAACCCCCAGGGTAACAATCAGCCCCAGCATTTT
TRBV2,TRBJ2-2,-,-,CASKWAGELFF,TGTGCCAGCAAATGGGCCGGGGAGCTGTTTTTT
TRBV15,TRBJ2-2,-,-,CATSRDGAGELFF,TGTGCCACCAGCAGAGATGGGGCCGGGGAGCTGTTTTTT
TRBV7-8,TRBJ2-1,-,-,CASSLGGSYNEQFF,TGTGCCAGCAGCTTAGGGGGCTCCTACAATGAGCAGTTCTTC
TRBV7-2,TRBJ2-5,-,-,CASSSPTGETQYF,TGTGCCAGCAGCTCGCCGACCGGAGAGACCCAGTACTTC
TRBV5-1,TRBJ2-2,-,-,CASSLAAETGELFF,TGCGCCAGCAGCTTGGCCGCCGAAACCGGGGAGCTGTTTTTT
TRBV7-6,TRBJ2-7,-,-,CASSSWDNGEYEQYF,TGTGCCAGCAGCTCATGGGATAATGGGGAGTACGAGCAGTACTTC
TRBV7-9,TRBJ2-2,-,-,CASSLRRNTGELFF,TGTGCCAGCAGCTTACGACGAAACACCGGGGAGCTGTTTTTT
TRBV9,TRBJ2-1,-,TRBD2,CASSVGLAGPLNEQFF,TGTGCCAGCAGCGTAGGACTAGCGGGACCGTTGAATGAGCAGTTCTTC
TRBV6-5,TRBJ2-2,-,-,CASSRRRDGELFF,TGTGCCAGCAGCCGTCGTAGAGACGGGGAGCTGTTTTTT
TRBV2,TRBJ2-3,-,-,CASRAGHGADTQYF,TGTGCCAGCAGGGCAGGCCATGGGGCAGATACGCAGTATTTT
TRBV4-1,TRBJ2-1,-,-,CASSQGAQQFF,TGCGCCAGCAGCCAAGGAGCCCAGCAGTTCTTC
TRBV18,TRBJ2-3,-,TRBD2,CASSPRRAGGTDTQYF,TGTGCCAGCTCACCACGGCGAGCGGGGGGCACAGATACGCAGTATTTT
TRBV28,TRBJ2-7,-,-,CASSFGIYEQYF,TGTGCCAGCAGTTTCGGGATTTACGAGCAGTACTTC
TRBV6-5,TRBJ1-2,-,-,CASFQNYGYTF,TGTGCCAGCTTCCAGAACTATGGCTACACCTTC
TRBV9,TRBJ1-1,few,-,CASSVEGHTEAFF,TGTGCCAGCAGCGTAGAGGGTCACACTGAAGCTTTCTTT
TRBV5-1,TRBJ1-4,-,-,CASSVGVGPNEKLFF,TGCGCCAGCAGCGTTGGGGTTGGGCCCAATGAAAAACTGTTTTTT
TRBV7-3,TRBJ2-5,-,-,CASSPRGGTLIQETQYF,TGTGCCAGCAGCCCTAGGGGCGGGACGCTAATTCAAGAGACCCAGTACTTC
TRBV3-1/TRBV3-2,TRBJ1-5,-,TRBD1,CASSPGTGALQPQHF,TGTGCCAGCAGCCCTGGGACAGGGGCGCTCCAGCCCCAGCATTTT
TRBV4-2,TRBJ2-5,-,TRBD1,CASSQGSRGETQYF,TGTGCCAGCAGCCAAGGCAGCAGGGGGGAGACCCAGTACTTC
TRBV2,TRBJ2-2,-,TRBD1,CASSEGTGYTGELFF,TGTGCCAGCAGTGAAGGGACAGGGTACACCGGGGAGCTGTTTTTT